A selection of T cell receptor beta chains follows, all from one sample in a study of T cell repertoires in cytomegalovirus infection. The antigens these receptors bind are not known. TCRdb re-called the reads with MiXCR, one entry per CDR3 protein. There are more than 250,000 distinct CDR3 sequences in the sample; 25% occur only once, and more than 10% lies in the top ten. The material sequenced was cultured PBMCs, taken from culture after CMV antigen stimulation. The receptors derive from a human donor in good health (CMV status not recorded). Some clones in this sample may be carry-over from other donors' samples. CDR3s include the opening cysteine and the closing phenylalanine or tryptophan. D genes are given only for firm matches. Clone size is stated in some rows and not others, as once, few, many or a class when expanded.

v_gene	abundance	d_gene	j_gene	CDR3nt	CDR3aa
TRBV19	-	-	TRBJ2-7	TGTGCCACTTCAAATGGGGGCGTTTCGGGGGAGCAGTACTTC	CATSNGGVSGEQYF
TRBV11-2	many	-	TRBJ2-1	TGTGCCAGCAGCTTAGGGGGGGGGCTAGGGCAGTTCTTC	CASSLGGGLGQFF
TRBV11-1	few	-	TRBJ2-2	TGTGCCAGCAGCTCCCTAGTGGAGAACACCGGGGAGCTGTTTTTT	CASSSLVENTGELFF
TRBV30	-	-	TRBJ1-2	TGTGCCTGGACCGCAGGAGGGGCTGGTGGCTACACCTTC	CAWTAGGAGGYTF
TRBV12-3/TRBV12-4	-	-	TRBJ2-2	TGTGCCAGCAGTTTGGCCAGGAACACCGGGGAGCTGTTTTTT	CASSLARNTGELFF
TRBV12-3/TRBV12-4	-	-	TRBJ1-1	TGTGCCACCGCGAACCAGGGGTCGACTGAAGCTTTCTTT	CATANQGSTEAFF
TRBV5-1	-	-	TRBJ1-1	TGCGCCAGCACCGCGGGGGGAATGAACACTGAAGCTTTCTTT	CASTAGGMNTEAFF
TRBV7-9	many	TRBD1	TRBJ1-4	TGTGCCAGCAGCTCTGACAGGGGGCGCGAAAAACTGTTTTTT	CASSSDRGREKLFF
TRBV7-2	many	TRBD1	TRBJ2-7	TGTGCCAGCAGCTCGGGACAGCGTGTGGGGGAGCAGTACTTC	CASSSGQRVGEQYF
TRBV18	-	-	TRBJ2-3	TGTGCCAGCTCACTTACTTTGGAGGAAAATACGCAGTATTTT	CASSLTLEENTQYF
TRBV2	-	-	TRBJ2-4	TGTGCCAGCAGTGCGGAGTCGGCCAAAAACATTCAGTACTTC	CASSAESAKNIQYF
TRBV3-1	few	TRBD2	TRBJ2-7	TGTGCCAGCAGCCCCCTCACTAGCGGGAGGTACGAGCAGTACTTC	CASSPLTSGRYEQYF
TRBV12-3/TRBV12-4	-	-	TRBJ2-3	TGTGCCAGCAGTTCCTCCGGGACTGGCACAGATACGCAGTATTTT	CASSSSGTGTDTQYF
TRBV7-9	few	TRBD2	TRBJ2-2	TGTGCCAGCAGCCCCTTGCTAGCGGAGATCACCGGGGAGCTGTTTTTT	CASSPLLAEITGELFF
TRBV28	-	-	TRBJ2-5	TGTGCCAGCAGTTTTGGGCCAGTGATCCAAGAGACCCAGTACTTC	CASSFGPVIQETQYF
TRBV28	few	TRBD2	TRBJ2-7	TGTGCCAGCAGTACGTGGACTAGCGGGAGGGTGGAGCAGTACTTC	CASSTWTSGRVEQYF
TRBV7-2	many	TRBD1	TRBJ2-2	TGTGCCAGCGGCTTACCGACAGGGATGGTTACCGGGGAGCTGTTTTTT	CASGLPTGMVTGELFF
TRBV6-1	few	-	TRBJ2-2	TGTGCCAGCATCCCTTGGTCCGCCGGGGAGCTGTTTTTT	CASIPWSAGELFF
TRBV7-3	few	-	TRBJ2-3	TGTGCCAGCAGCCCCCGATCAGATACGCAGTATTTT	CASSPRSDTQYF
TRBV19	-	TRBD1	TRBJ2-7	TGTGCCAGTAGTACCGGGACAGGGACCTCCTACGAGCAGTACTTC	CASSTGTGTSYEQYF
TRBV7-2	-	-	TRBJ1-2	TGTGCCAGCAGCTTAGGGGGGACGGGTGCAAACTATGGCTACACCTTC	CASSLGGTGANYGYTF
TRBV7-2	many	TRBD2	TRBJ2-3	TGTGCCAGCAGCTTAGCCGGGAGGGGCACAGATACGCAGTATTTT	CASSLAGRGTDTQYF
TRBV6-5	-	-	TRBJ1-4	TGTGCCAGCAGTTACTGGGGGGCGGATGAAAAACTGTTTTTT	CASSYWGADEKLFF
TRBV25-1	few	-	TRBJ1-1	TGTGCCAGCAGTGGCTACAGTGATAGGAAGTGGGACACTGAAGCTTTCTTT	CASSGYSDRKWDTEAFF
TRBV4-2	-	-	TRBJ2-5	TGTGCCAGCAGCCAGGCCGGAGTCCAAGAGACCCAGTACTTC	CASSQAGVQETQYF
TRBV30	few	-	TRBJ2-4	TGTGCCTGGAGTCCCCCCCAGGGGCGTATTGCCAAAAACATTCAGTACTTC	CAWSPPQGRIAKNIQYF
TRBV19	-	TRBD2	TRBJ2-1	TGTGCCAGTAGTATGATCCCAGTAAGACTAGCGGGAAGATACAATGAGCAGTTCTTC	CASSMIPVRLAGRYNEQFF
TRBV7-2	-	TRBD1	TRBJ1-2	TGTGCCAGCAGCTTACACTTTGGTGGACAGGGGGCGAGTCTGGGTGGCTACACCTTC	CASSLHFGGQGASLGGYTF
TRBV7-9	few	-	TRBJ1-1	TGTGCCAGCAAGCCACAGGGTGCGATGAACACTGAAGCTTTCTTT	CASKPQGAMNTEAFF
TRBV12-3/TRBV12-4	-	-	TRBJ1-6	TGTGCCAGCAGTTTGACAGGCTATAATTCACCCCTCCACTTT	CASSLTGYNSPLHF
TRBV19	many	-	TRBJ1-5	TGTGCCAGTAGTACCTATCGGCCAGCGCTAGGGTCCGTAGGCGGCAATCAGCCCCAGCATTTT	CASSTYRPALGSVGGNQPQHF
TRBV7-2	few	-	TRBJ2-7	TGTGCCAGCAGTAGTCCCGGGCTCACCTACGAGCAGTACTTC	CASSSPGLTYEQYF
TRBV24-1	few	TRBD1	TRBJ2-1	TGTGCCACCAGTGATTTAGGGCAGGGGGTCGGTGAGCAGTTCTTC	CATSDLGQGVGEQFF
TRBV7-9	many	TRBD2	TRBJ2-1	TGTGCCAGCAGCTTGGCTCTAGCGGGAGTTGACAATGAGCAGTTCTTC	CASSLALAGVDNEQFF
TRBV7-2	many	-	TRBJ2-3	TGTGCCAGCAGCCCCAGACAGAAAAGCACAGATACGCAGTATTTT	CASSPRQKSTDTQYF
TRBV28	-	TRBD1	TRBJ2-2	TGTGCCAGCAGTTCCCTGGGACAGGGATTAGGGTCCGGGGAGCTGTTTTTT	CASSSLGQGLGSGELFF
TRBV27	many	TRBD2	TRBJ2-3	TGTGCCAGCAGTTTATTGCGGGGGGACACAGATACGCAGTATTTT	CASSLLRGDTDTQYF
TRBV7-2	many	TRBD1	TRBJ1-6	TGTGCCAGCAGACCCATCAGGGGGCCCTCTCAGGGGGCCCTCCACTTT	CASRPIRGPSQGALHF
TRBV2	few	TRBD2	TRBJ2-1	TGTGCCAGCAAGGGCGTGCGCGGGAGACCTAATGAGCAGTTCTTC	CASKGVRGRPNEQFF
TRBV6-8	few	-	TRBJ2-2	TGTGCCAGCAGTTACTTTGGGAACACCGGGGAGCTGTTTTTT	CASSYFGNTGELFF
TRBV6-1	many	TRBD2	TRBJ2-1	TGTGCCAGCAGCCGCACGCCTCGGAGCGGGAGTGTCGGGGTTTACAATGAGCAGTTCTTC	CASSRTPRSGSVGVYNEQFF
TRBV28	few	-	TRBJ1-2	TGTGCCAGCAGTTTTCTCACCGTTTATGGCTACACCTTC	CASSFLTVYGYTF
TRBV6-2/TRBV6-3	-	-	TRBJ2-6	TGTGCCAGCAGTCGACTCAGCTCTGGGGCCAACGTCCTGACTTTC	CASSRLSSGANVLTF
TRBV12-3/TRBV12-4	many	TRBD2	TRBJ2-7	TGTGCCAGCAGTTTAGTCCCACTACGCGGGAGCTACGAGCAGTACTTC	CASSLVPLRGSYEQYF
TRBV28	few	-	TRBJ2-7	TGTGCCAGCAGTTCTACCCGGGCCATTCGGGCCTACGAGCAGTACTTC	CASSSTRAIRAYEQYF